This T cell receptor (beta chain) was profiled in a study of beta chain features in type 1 diabetes (dated by TCRdb to 2016 to 2019). Turning to the overall study: Patients and healthy donors did not differ in mean age, gender distribution, total cell number or subset yield. A total of 90 million to 120 million sorted cells were examined across all samples, and a strong correlation was observed between cell number per subset and RNA yield. In the study, TCRB repertoires of sorted circulating CD4+ T cell subsets from recently diagnosed type 1 diabetes patients were compared with those of matched healthy donors. Naive and central memory subsets were obtained from all 30 or so donors, but regulatory and stem cell-like memory subsets were isolated from only 8 patients and roughly eight healthy donors.

All of the isolated RNA was reverse transcribed with the High Capacity cDNA Reverse Transcription Kit, so expressed TCRB transcripts were sequenced. Naive, central memory and regulatory T cell samples underwent deep immunoSEQ sequencing, averaging about 3.57 million total reads per sample. Sorted cells were lysed in RLT buffer, and RNA was extracted using DNase-treated RNeasy Micro or Mini kits according to cell number. To prevent cross-contamination, every cell subset was processed on its own, while patient and healthy donor samples were processed together. TCRB sequences were amplified from cDNA with the immunoSEQ multiplex PCR, producing 87-bp fragments spanning the CDR3 region. The amplicons were sequenced using the Illumina HiSeq platform. On the study's bioinformatics: Synthetic template baselines were used to correct PCR bias computationally, reads within Hamming distance 2 were collapsed, and singletons that could not be merged were discarded. Reads were aligned against IMGT so that V, D and J genes, CDR3 length and insertions or deletions at six rearrangement sites could be assigned. Clonotype counts were normalized to sorted cell number within each subset before computing true diversity and Gini coefficients with the tcR R package. Repertoire sharing was quantified using the overlap coefficient calculated on TCRB nucleotide sequences. Out-of-frame TCRB sequences from naive cells were analyzed as a proxy for the pre-selection repertoire. TCRdb retrieved this table from immuneACCESS and kept in-frame rearrangements only. Not all clones are present; in checked studies, unresolved V genes account for under half, and no reason is known for the remainder. D and trimming come from the DNA, and the V and J calls and clone size come from that table. The sample includes approximately 730,000 clones, with around an eighth observed a single time. The leading ten clones occupy roughly 0.022% of the sample.

V and J lose 3 bases and 5 bases, and a span of 10 bases separates them. The germline V gene provides CDR1 SQVTM and CDR2 ANQGSEA. From its cysteine to its phenylalanine, the CDR3 spans 12 amino acids. Kept here is only the CDR3 DNA, which spans 36 bases and is read in frame from base 1. Each donor gave one peripheral blood draw, averaging roughly 120 mL, which was collected into heparinised tubes. Naive, central memory, regulatory and stem cell-like memory CD4+ T cells were sorted on a BD FACSAria II using a panel including CD45RO, CCR7, CD25, CD127, CD95 and CD27. All sorted populations exceeded 95% purity. PBMCs were separated immediately by Lymphoprep density gradient centrifugation and were stained directly, without being cultured. So that batch effects would be minimized, each experiment stained and sorted samples in pairs, pairing one healthy donor with one patient. Concerning this clone itself: This clone's antigen is unknown. No base-level quality is on record; no much larger clone is a single base apart.

Study-wide conclusions, independent of this receptor: Naive, central memory and regulatory TCRB repertoires appeared to be more similar among patients than among healthy donors. PCR might favor shorter templates, but patient and control samples were amplified and corrected together, so any skew would affect both groups equally. Fewer insertions and more nucleotide deletions at VDJ recombination sites were observed in patients with type 1 diabetes, implying thymic rearrangement abnormalities. Because small numbers of individuals were included in the HLA sub-analyses, any influence of HLA type on TCRB rearrangement was left unresolved. A moderate but significant shortening of TCRB CDR3 length was observed in type 1 diabetes patients in all four CD4+ subsets. Sequencing cDNA rather than genomic DNA could over-represent highly expressing activated cells, although activation and CD3 levels did not differ between groups.

The specimen was naive CD4+ T cells from blood. The meaning of the sample's cell subset or site label: true naive CD4+ T cells. This TCR came from a man younger than 35 with type 1 diabetes. The chain is made from TRBV29-1 and TRBJ2-5, with the D segment identity uncertain. The CDR3 protein is CSVELPGETQYF. The nucleotide sequence reads as follows: TGCAGCGTTGAGTTACCTGGGGAGACCCAGTACTTC.